This TCR beta chain was captured in a study of cytomegalovirus exposure and HLA in healthy donors. J was trimmed by 0 bases and V by 4 bases; bases with no gene match: 6. Germline V gives CDR1 SGHRS, CDR2 YFSETQ. The CDR3 is 16 residues long. 13 Jbeta primers and 60 Vbeta primers were used for the PCR. As handled by the study authors: There were 80 million to 95 million unique TCR beta chains by a later count, and some 12 million of them were shared. The data were produced by immunoSEQ multiplex PCR, yet TCRdb's version contains in-frame clones alone and is incomplete. V and J calls and clone size come straight from that table; D and trimming were deduced from the DNA. The table lists some 110,000 clones, about two thirds of them singletons. About this clone itself: Its antigen is not identified.

Points from the study as a whole: In a later analysis, CMV-associated beta chains were mostly HLA-associated, it appeared.

V usage is TRBV5-1 and J usage is TRBJ1-5; 8 nucleotides match TRBD1. Sequencing was carried out using PBMCs. The receptor's source is a boy younger than 18 in good health and CMV-seronegative. CDR3 amino acids: CASSPGTGYSNQPQHF. The DNA of the CDR3 is TGCGCCAGCAGCCCCGGGACAGGTTATAGCAATCAGCCCCAGCATTTT.